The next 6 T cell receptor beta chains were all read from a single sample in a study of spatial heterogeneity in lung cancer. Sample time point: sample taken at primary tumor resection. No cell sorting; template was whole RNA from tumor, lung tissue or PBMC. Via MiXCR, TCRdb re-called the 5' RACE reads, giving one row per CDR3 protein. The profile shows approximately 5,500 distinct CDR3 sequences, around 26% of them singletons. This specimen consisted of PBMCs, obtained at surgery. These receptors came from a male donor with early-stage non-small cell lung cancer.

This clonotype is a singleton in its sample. This CDR3 reads CSAREGRTSENIQYF. The DNA for the CDR3 is TGCAGTGCTAGGGAGGGACGGACCTCCGAAAACATTCAGTACTTC. The V and J genes are TRBV20-1 and TRBJ2-4, with TRBD2 as a possible D gene (6 bases). Trimming left V 3 bases short and J 5 bases short, with 17 bases between. Germline V lookup: CDR1 DFQATT, CDR2 SNEGSKA (reference sequence). The CDR3 length is 15 residues.

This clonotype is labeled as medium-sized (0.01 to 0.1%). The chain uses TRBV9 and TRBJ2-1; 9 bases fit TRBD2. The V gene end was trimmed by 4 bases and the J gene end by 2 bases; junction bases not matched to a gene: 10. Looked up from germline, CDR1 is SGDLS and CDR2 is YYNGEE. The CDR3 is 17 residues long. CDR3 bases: TGTGCCAGCAGCAAATTAGCGGGGGCGGCTACCTACAATGAGCAGTTCTTC. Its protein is CASSKLAGAATYNEQFF.

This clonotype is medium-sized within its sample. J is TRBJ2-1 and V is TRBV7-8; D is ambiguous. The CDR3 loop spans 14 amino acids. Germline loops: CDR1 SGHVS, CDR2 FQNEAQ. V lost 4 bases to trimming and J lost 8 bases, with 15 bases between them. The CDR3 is CASSSIIFVDEQFF. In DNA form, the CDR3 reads TGTGCCAGCAGCTCCATTATCTTTGTGGATGAGCAGTTCTTC.

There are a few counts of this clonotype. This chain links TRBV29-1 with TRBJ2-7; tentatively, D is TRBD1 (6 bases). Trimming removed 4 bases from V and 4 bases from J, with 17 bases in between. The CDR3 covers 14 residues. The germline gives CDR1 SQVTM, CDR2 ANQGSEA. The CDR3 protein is CSVGSYQGWYEQYF. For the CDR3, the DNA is TGCAGCGTTGGGAGCTATCAGGGGTGGTACGAGCAGTACTTC.

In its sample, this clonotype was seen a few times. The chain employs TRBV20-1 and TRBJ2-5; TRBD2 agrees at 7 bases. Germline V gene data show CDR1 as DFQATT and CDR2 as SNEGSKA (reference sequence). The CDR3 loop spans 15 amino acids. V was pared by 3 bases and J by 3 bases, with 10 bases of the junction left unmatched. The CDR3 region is CSASRGELVEETQYF. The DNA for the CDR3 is TGCAGTGCTAGTCGGGGGGAGTTAGTAGAAGAGACCCAGTACTTC.

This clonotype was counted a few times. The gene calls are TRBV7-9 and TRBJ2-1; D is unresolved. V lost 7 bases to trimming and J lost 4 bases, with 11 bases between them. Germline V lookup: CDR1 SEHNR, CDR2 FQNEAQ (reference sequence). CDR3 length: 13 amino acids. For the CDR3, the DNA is TGTGCCAGCACCCTTAGTGGGTACAATGAGCAGTTCTTC. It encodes CASTLSGYNEQFF.